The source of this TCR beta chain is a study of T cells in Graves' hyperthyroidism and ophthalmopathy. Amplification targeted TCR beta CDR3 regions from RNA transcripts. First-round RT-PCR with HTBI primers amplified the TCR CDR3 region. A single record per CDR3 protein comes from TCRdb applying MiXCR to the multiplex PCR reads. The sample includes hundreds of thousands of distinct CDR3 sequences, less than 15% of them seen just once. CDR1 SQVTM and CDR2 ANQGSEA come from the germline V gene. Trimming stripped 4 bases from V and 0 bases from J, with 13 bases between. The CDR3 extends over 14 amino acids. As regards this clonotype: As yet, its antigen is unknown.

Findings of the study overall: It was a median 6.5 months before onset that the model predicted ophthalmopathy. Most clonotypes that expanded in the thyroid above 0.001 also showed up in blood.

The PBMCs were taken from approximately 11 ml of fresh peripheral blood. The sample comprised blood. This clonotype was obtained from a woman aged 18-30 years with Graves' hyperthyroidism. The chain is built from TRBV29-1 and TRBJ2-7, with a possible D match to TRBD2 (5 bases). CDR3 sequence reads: CSVVPADSSYEQYF. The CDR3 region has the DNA TGCAGCGTTGTACCAGCGGATAGCTCCTACGAGCAGTACTTC.